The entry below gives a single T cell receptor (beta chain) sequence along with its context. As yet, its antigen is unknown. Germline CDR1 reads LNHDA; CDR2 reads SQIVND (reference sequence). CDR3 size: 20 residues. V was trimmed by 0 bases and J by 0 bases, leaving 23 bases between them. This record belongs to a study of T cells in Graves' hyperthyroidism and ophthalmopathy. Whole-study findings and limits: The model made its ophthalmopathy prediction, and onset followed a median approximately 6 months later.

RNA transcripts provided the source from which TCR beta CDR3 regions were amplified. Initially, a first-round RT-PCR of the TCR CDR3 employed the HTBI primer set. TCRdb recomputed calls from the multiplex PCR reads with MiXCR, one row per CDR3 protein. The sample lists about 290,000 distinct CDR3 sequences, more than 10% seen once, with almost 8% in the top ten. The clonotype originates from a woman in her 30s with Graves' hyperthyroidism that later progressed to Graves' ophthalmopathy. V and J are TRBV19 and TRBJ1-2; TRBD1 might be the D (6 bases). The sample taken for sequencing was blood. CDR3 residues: CASSIDSRGGVLRANYGYTF. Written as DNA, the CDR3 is TGTGCCAGTAGTATAGATTCCAGGGGAGGGGTCTTAAGAGCTAACTATGGCTACACCTTC.